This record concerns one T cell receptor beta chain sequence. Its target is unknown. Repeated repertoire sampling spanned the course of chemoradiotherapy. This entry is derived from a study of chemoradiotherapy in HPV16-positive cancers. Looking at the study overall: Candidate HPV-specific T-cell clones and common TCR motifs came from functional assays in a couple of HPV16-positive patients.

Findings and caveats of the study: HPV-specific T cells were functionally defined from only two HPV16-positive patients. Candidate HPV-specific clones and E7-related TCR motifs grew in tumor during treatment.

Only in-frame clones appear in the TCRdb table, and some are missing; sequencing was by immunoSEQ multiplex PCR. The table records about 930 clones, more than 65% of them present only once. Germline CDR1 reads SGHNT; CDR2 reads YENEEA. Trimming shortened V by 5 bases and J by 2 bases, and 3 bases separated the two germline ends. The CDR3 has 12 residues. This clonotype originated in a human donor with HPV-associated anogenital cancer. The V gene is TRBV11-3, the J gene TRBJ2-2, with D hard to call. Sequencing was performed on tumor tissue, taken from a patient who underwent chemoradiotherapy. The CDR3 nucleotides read TGTGCCAGCAGCCCCAACACCGGGGAGCTGTTTTTT. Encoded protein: CASSPNTGELFF.